Each of the 13 T cell receptor beta chains below was sequenced from the same sample in a study of T cells in tumors after PD-1 blockade. Assay used: immunoSEQ multiplex PCR; TCRdb lists only in-frame clones, some missing. This repertoire shows more than 50,000 clones, about 74% found once; its top ten account for around 4.7%. Sequencing was performed on PBMCs, taken after anti-PD-1 treatment. Every receptor here comes from a human donor with basal cell carcinoma.

The chain uses TRBV5-1 and TRBJ2-2, with D hard to call. This CDR3 is built from 12 residues. V was pared by 0 bases and J by 7 bases, with 4 bases between. Germline V gene data show CDR1 as SGHRS and CDR2 as YFSETQ. This chain's CDR3 is CASSLVSGELFF. The CDR3 DNA sequence: TGCGCCAGCAGCTTGGTTAGCGGGGAGCTGTTTTTT.

The chain combines TRBV3-1 (or the pseudogene TRBV3-2) with TRBJ1-5; 9 positions agree with TRBD1. CDR3 length: 13 residues. From germline, CDR1 is LGHDT and CDR2 YNNKEL (reference sequence). Trimming took 5 bases from V and 5 from J; bases not matched to a gene: 1. In nucleotides, the CDR3 is TGTGCCAGCAGCTACAGGGGGCATCAGCCCCAGCATTTT. Translation gives CASSYRGHQPQHF.

The genes are TRBV19 and TRBJ2-2; 8 bases are shared with TRBD1. Germline V gene lookup returns CDR1 LNHDA and CDR2 SQIVND (reference sequence). J lost 13 bases, V lost 5 bases, and 6 bases had no gene match. The CDR3 is made up of 12 amino acids. CDR3 in amino acids: CASSFRTGWLFF. Here the CDR3 DNA reads TGTGCCAGTAGTTTCCGGACAGGGTGGCTGTTTTTT.

As to this clone: Other DNA variants within this sample encode the same CDR3. This chain uses TRBV27 with TRBJ1-5, with D tentatively TRBD1 (5 bases). The CDR3 totals 13 residues. The V and J ends lost 3 bases and 5 bases respectively, with 8 bases between them. CDR1 and CDR2 (germline): MNHEY, SMNVEV (reference sequence). This CDR3 is CASSLGRDQPQHF. CDR3 DNA: TGTGCCAGCAGTTTGGGCAGGGATCAGCCCCAGCATTTT.

The rearrangement joins TRBV2 to TRBJ2-5, with D possibly TRBD2 on 6 matching bases. CDR3 size: 14 residues. Trimming took 7 bases from V and 1 from J, leaving 13 bases between them. Germline CDR1 is SNHLY and CDR2 is FYNNEI. CDR3 coding DNA: TGTGCCAGCATTAAGGGGAGGTCCCAAGAGACCCAGTACTTC. This translates into CASIKGRSQETQYF.

J is TRBJ2-2 and V is TRBV30; 9 bases are a match to TRBD2. The CDR3 spans 15 residues. J lost 4 bases, V lost 3 bases, and 6 bases had no gene match. Germline V gives CDR1 GTSNPN, CDR2 SVGIG (reference sequence). CDR3 amino acids: CAWSPKRGATGELFF. The CDR3 DNA reads as TGTGCCTGGAGCCCCAAGCGGGGGGCCACCGGGGAGCTGTTTTTT.

This clone was seen more than once but under ten times. The chain recombines TRBV25-1 with TRBJ2-7; D is ambiguous. V was trimmed by 4 bases and J by 0 bases, leaving 1 base between them. CDR1 is MGHDK and CDR2 is SYGVNS in the germline V gene. The CDR3 length is 11 residues. The chain's CDR3 is CASSVSYEQYF. As DNA, the CDR3 is TGTGCCAGCAGTGTCTCCTACGAGCAGTACTTC.

There are a few counts of this clone. The gene calls are TRBV27 and TRBJ1-2, with D perhaps TRBD1 (5 bases). The CDR3 sequence is 14 residues long. Trimming cost V 3 bases and J 6 bases, with 14 bases left between them. Germline CDR1 MNHEY, CDR2 SMNVEV (reference sequence). The chain's CDR3 is CASSLGGVGNGYTF. The CDR3 bases are TGTGCCAGCAGTTTGGGAGGGGTGGGTAATGGCTACACCTTC.

The rearrangement uses TRBV6-1 and TRBJ1-1, with unresolved D. The CDR3 is made up of 12 amino acids. V lost 1 base, J lost 5 bases, and 5 bases lay in between. CDR1 is MNHNS and CDR2 is SASEGT in the germline V gene. CDR3 sequence: CASSEVRTEAFF. CDR3 bases: TGTGCCAGCAGTGAAGTCCGGACTGAAGCTTTCTTT.

The chain couples TRBV4-2 to TRBJ1-2; D is undetermined. This CDR3 is built from 11 residues. V lost 4 bases and J lost 10, with 10 bases in between. CDR1 and CDR2 (germline): LGHNA, YNFKEQ. The CDR3 here is CASSPQSLYTF. The DNA for the CDR3 is TGTGCCAGCAGCCCCCAGTCCCTCTACACCTTC.

This chain joins TRBV30 and TRBJ1-2; no firm D call. Germline V CDR1 and CDR2: GTSNPN, SVGIG (reference sequence). This CDR3 is built from 15 residues. V was pared by 0 bases and J by 6 bases, with 17 bases between. The CDR3 is CAWSVGRQIGNGYTF. The CDR3 DNA reads as TGTGCCTGGAGTGTAGGTCGGCAGATCGGAAATGGCTACACCTTC.

This clone occurred a few times. The chain recombines TRBV2 with TRBJ1-6, with TRBD1 as a possible D gene (6 bases). This CDR3 comprises 13 residues. Germline-derived CDR1 and CDR2 are SNHLY and FYNNEI. The DNA of the CDR3 is TGTGCGGGGGGCGGCTCCTATAATTCACCCCTCCACTTT. Translating it yields CAGGGSYNSPLHF.

The rearrangement links TRBV5-1 to TRBJ2-2; TRBD2 aligns across 9 bases. J gave up 4 bases and V 1 base, and 5 bases lay outside the gene matches. The CDR3 totals 16 residues. CDR1 SGHRS and CDR2 YFSETQ come from the germline V gene. CDR3 DNA sequence: TGCGCCAGCAGCTTGACGCGGGGGGGCGGCACCGGGGAGCTGTTTTTT. Translation: CASSLTRGGGTGELFF.